This TCR beta chain was identified in a study of blood T cell repertoires in COVID-19. Germline CDR1 SGHKS, CDR2 YYEKEE (reference sequence). J gave up 8 bases and V 2 bases, and 2 bases lay outside the gene matches. This CDR3 spans 14 amino acids. Some clones are missing from TCRdb's copy, which holds only in-frame ones; the method was immunoSEQ multiplex PCR. Seen here are fewer than 150,000 clones, more than 85% observed once, and the top ten hold roughly 5%. The rearrangement joins TRBV5-5 to TRBJ1-6; 9 bases agree with TRBD1. The receptor was isolated from a human donor in a cohort sampled during active COVID-19. Sequencing used peripheral blood. The CDR3 nucleotides are TGTGCCAGCAGCTTTCGGACAGGGGATTCACCCCTCCACTTT. Translating it yields CASSFRTGDSPLHF.